Shown below are 27 T cell receptor beta chains from a single sample sequenced in a study of T-cell reconstitution after alpha-beta-depleted transplantation in children. Preparation of the TCRbeta library involved a method that used unique molecular identifiers. TCRdb re-called the PCR reads with MiXCR, one entry per CDR3 protein. The data hold about 440,000 distinct CDR3 sequences, with over 40% observed a single time. The source material was PBMCs, sampled before TCRalphabeta/CD19-depleted stem cell transplant. The receptors originated from a girl aged 2 to 10 with aplastic anemia, due to receive a stem cell transplant.

Ten or more counts support this clonotype. CDR3 DNA: TGCGCCAGCAAAGCGGAGGCCTACAATGAGCAGTTCTTC. As protein: CASKAEAYNEQFF. This chain connects TRBV5-1 to TRBJ2-1; weak D call: TRBD2 (5 bases). V dropped 6 bases and J dropped 2 bases, with 9 bases sitting between them. CDR1 and CDR2 (germline): SGHRS, YFSETQ. The length of the CDR3 is 13 residues.

This chain connects TRBV5-5 to TRBJ2-7; 10 bases are shared with TRBD1. The CDR3 extends over 15 amino acids. V was pared by 4 bases and J by 3 bases, with 7 bases of the junction left unmatched. From germline, CDR1 is SGHKS and CDR2 YYEKEE (reference sequence). CDR3 residues: CASSIRTGGFYEQYF. CDR3 coding DNA: TGTGCCAGCAGCATACGGACAGGGGGTTTCTACGAGCAGTACTTC.

This clonotype was counted ten times or more. This chain connects TRBV20-1 to TRBJ2-1, with 9 bases that match TRBD2. The CDR3 spans 14 residues. The V gene's germline CDR1 is DFQATT and CDR2 SNEGSKA (reference sequence). The chain's CDR3 is CSAGGRGPRGEQFF. The CDR3, as DNA: TGCTCCGCCGGCGGGAGGGGGCCCCGGGGTGAGCAGTTCTTC.

Here the CDR3 reads CASSLDGTAIDGKLFF. CDR3 nucleotides: TGCGCCAGCAGCTTGGACGGGACAGCTATTGATGGAAAACTGTTTTTT. V usage is TRBV5-1 and J usage is TRBJ1-4, with 7 positions matching TRBD1. V dropped 0 bases and J dropped 10; count of bases not matched to a gene: 12. This CDR3 has 16 amino acids. Germline values: CDR1 SGHRS, CDR2 YFSETQ. Using reference TRBV5-1 and TRBJ1-4 for the parts outside the CDR3, the full variable domain is KAGVTQTPRYLIKTRGQQVTLSCSPISGHRSVSWYQQTPGQGLQFLFEYFSETQRNKGNFPGRFSGRQFSNSRSEMNVSTLELGDSALYLCASSLDGTAIDGKLFFGSGTQLSVL.

This clonotype was counted many times. V and J are TRBV3-1 and TRBJ2-1, with TRBD1 as a possible D gene (5 bases). Trimming left V 4 bases short and J 4 bases short, with 11 bases between. CDR3 size: 14 residues. CDR1 and CDR2 (germline): LGHDT, YNNKEL (reference sequence). In DNA form, the CDR3 reads TGTGCCAGCAGCCCGCATCAGGGTTACAATGAGCAGTTCTTC. Its protein is CASSPHQGYNEQFF.

This clonotype was counted a few times. V gene TRBV10-1 combines with J gene TRBJ2-3, with 12 bases identical to TRBD2. In germline, CDR1 is WNHNN, CDR2 SYGVQD (reference sequence). The V and J ends lost 10 bases and 2 bases, in that order; junction bases with no gene match: 16. CDR3 length: 18 residues. CDR3 residues: CATPGGTSGRTNTDTQYF. Written as DNA, the CDR3 is TGCGCCACCCCCGGAGGAACTAGCGGGAGGACCAACACAGATACGCAGTATTTT.

The chain recombines TRBV6-2 or TRBV6-3 with TRBJ1-1; D unclear. The CDR3 runs to 14 residues. The ends were cut back, 6 bases at V and 5 bases at J, with 16 bases in the middle. Germline CDR1 MNHEY, CDR2 SVGEGT. This CDR3 reads CASSPLTSRTEAFF. The CDR3 nucleotides are TGTGCCAGCAGCCCGCTAACGAGTCGGACTGAAGCTTTCTTT.

This clonotype is labeled as medium-sized. The J gene is TRBJ1-1, the V gene TRBV11-2; D is unclear. Trimming stripped 0 bases from V and 6 bases from J, with 8 bases between. In germline, CDR1 is SGHAT, CDR2 FQNNGV. This CDR3 spans 13 amino acids. CDR3 residues: CASSLDLSAEAFF. CDR3 DNA sequence: TGTGCCAGCAGCTTAGACCTCAGTGCTGAAGCTTTCTTT.

J is TRBJ2-7 and V is TRBV5-1; D call uncertain. Per germline, CDR1 SGHRS and CDR2 YFSETQ. V was shortened by 0 bases and J by 2 bases, with 18 bases between the two germline ends. CDR3 length: 17 amino acids. CDR3 in DNA: TGCGCCAGCAGCTTGGCCTACTCCTCCTTGCCCACCTACGAGCAGTACTTC. Translating it yields CASSLAYSSLPTYEQYF. The whole variable domain, filled in from reference TRBV5-1 and TRBJ2-7, reads KAGVTQTPRYLIKTRGQQVTLSCSPISGHRSVSWYQQTPGQGLQFLFEYFSETQRNKGNFPGRFSGRQFSNSRSEMNVSTLELGDSALYLCASSLAYSSLPTYEQYFGPGTRLTVT.

This clonotype was found a few times. V usage is TRBV2 and J usage is TRBJ2-1, with 16 bases lining up with TRBD2. V shed 6 bases, J shed 0 bases, and the junction held 5 bases outside the gene matches. Germline V gives CDR1 SNHLY, CDR2 FYNNEI. The length of the CDR3 is 18 residues. CDR3 in amino acids: CASRVGLAGGSSYNEQFF. In DNA, the CDR3 is TGTGCCAGCAGGGTGGGACTAGCGGGAGGGAGCTCCTACAATGAGCAGTTCTTC.

The rearrangement uses TRBV6-1 and TRBJ1-1; D ambiguous. The germline V gene has CDR1 MNHNS and CDR2 SASEGT. V lost 6 bases and J lost 1, with 12 bases in between. The CDR3 has 14 residues. This CDR3 is CASSLIGWNTEAFF. CDR3 DNA: TGTGCCAGCAGCCTGATCGGGTGGAACACTGAAGCTTTCTTT.

This clonotype was seen ten or more times. This chain joins TRBV5-1 and TRBJ2-4; 8 bases fit TRBD1. Germline loops: CDR1 SGHRS, CDR2 YFSETQ. The CDR3 covers 15 residues. With V trimmed by 3 bases and J by 6 bases, 8 bases remained unmatched. CDR3 loop: CASSSPTGEANIQYF. In nucleotides, the CDR3 is TGCGCCAGCAGCTCACCGACAGGGGAGGCAAACATTCAGTACTTC.

This clonotype appeared a few times. This chain connects TRBV5-1 to TRBJ2-7; 10 bases are a match to TRBD1. The V and J ends lost 3 bases and 7 bases, in that order; junction bases with no gene match: 7. Germline V CDR1 and CDR2: SGHRS, YFSETQ. The CDR3 spans 14 residues. This chain's CDR3 is CASSSGTGAGEQYF. CDR3 nucleotides: TGCGCCAGCAGCTCCGGGACAGGGGCTGGGGAGCAGTACTTC.

This chain uses TRBV7-8 with TRBJ2-5, with D perhaps TRBD2 (6 bases). The CDR3 has 13 amino acids. V lost 2 bases and J 5 bases, leaving 9 bases between the germline ends. Germline V CDR1 and CDR2: SGHVS, FQNEAQ. This chain's CDR3 is CASSLLAIETQYF. The CDR3 DNA reads TGTGCCAGCAGCTTACTAGCGATCGAGACCCAGTACTTC.

Only a few counts were recorded for this clonotype. This chain joins TRBV6-1 and TRBJ1-3; D possibly corresponds to TRBD1 (5 bases). Germline V CDR1 and CDR2: MNHNS, SASEGT. This CDR3 contains 15 residues. The ends were cut back, 5 bases at V and 0 bases at J, with 11 bases in the middle. The CDR3 DNA reads TGTGCCAGCAGTACGGACACCAGCTCTGGAAACACCATATATTTT. This sequence encodes CASSTDTSSGNTIYF.

The chain couples TRBV20-1 to TRBJ1-1; the match to TRBD1 covers 7 bases. The V segment lost 6 bases and the J segment 4 bases; nucleotides outside the gene matches: 5. The V gene's germline CDR1 is DFQATT and CDR2 SNEGSKA (reference sequence). The CDR3 has 12 residues. The CDR3, as DNA: TGCAGTGCGGCAGACAGGGTCACTGAAGCTTTCTTT. This translates into CSAADRVTEAFF.

The chain links TRBV20-1 to TRBJ2-3; 9 bases line up with TRBD1. Germline CDR1 is DFQATT and CDR2 is SNEGSKA (reference sequence). This CDR3 comprises 16 residues. V dropped 2 bases and J dropped 7; count of bases not matched to a gene: 13. The CDR3 DNA reads as TGCAGTGCTAGACAGCCGGGACAGGGCCTTAGTAATACGCAGTATTTT. This encodes CSARQPGQGLSNTQYF.

The rearrangement links TRBV20-1 to TRBJ1-2; TRBD1 agrees at 7 bases. Trimming took 2 bases from V and 4 from J; bases not matched to a gene: 7. CDR1 is DFQATT and CDR2 is SNEGSKA in the germline V gene (reference sequence). The CDR3 spans 14 residues. CDR3 sequence: CSARHPGQVYGYTF. CDR3 DNA: TGCAGTGCTAGACACCCCGGACAGGTCTATGGCTACACCTTC.

The V gene is TRBV7-2, the J gene TRBJ2-7, with 11 bases lining up with TRBD1. The CDR3 has 16 residues. Germline loops: CDR1 SGHTA, CDR2 FQGNSA. J lost 6 bases, V lost 3 bases, and 10 bases had no gene match. CDR3 coding DNA: TGTGCCAGCAGCTTCCGGCCGGGACAGGGGGATGCCGAGCAGTACTTC. Its protein is CASSFRPGQGDAEQYF.

The V gene is TRBV30, the J gene TRBJ2-3; TRBD1 is a possible D gene (6 bases). CDR3 length: 12 residues. Germline-derived CDR1 and CDR2 are GTSNPN and SVGIG (reference sequence). V was pared by 2 bases and J by 4 bases, with 7 bases between. The CDR3 bases are TGTGCCTGGAGTAGACAGGCAGATACGCAGTATTTT. Its translation: CAWSRQADTQYF.

The chain recombines TRBV10-1 with TRBJ1-1; D remains ambiguous. Germline V gene sequence: CDR1 WNHNN, CDR2 SYGVQD (reference sequence). Trimming took 4 bases from V and 6 from J, leaving 6 bases between them. The CDR3 sequence is 11 residues long. The CDR3 here is CASSVSSEAFF. CDR3 DNA sequence: TGCGCCAGCAGTGTCAGTTCTGAAGCTTTCTTT.

The CDR3 sequence is CASSLSAGVKPGEQFF. The CDR3 region has the DNA TGTGCCAGCAGCTTATCGGCTGGGGTTAAACCGGGTGAGCAGTTCTTC. The V and J genes are TRBV7-2 and TRBJ2-1; the D is unclear. This CDR3 is 16 amino acids long. Germline CDR1 reads SGHTA; CDR2 reads FQGNSA. V gave up 2 bases and J gave up 9 bases, with 20 bases separating them.

The chain combines TRBV30 with TRBJ2-7; 7 nucleotides agree with TRBD1. The CDR3 extends over 15 amino acids. From germline, CDR1 is GTSNPN and CDR2 SVGIG (reference sequence). The V segment lost 1 base and the J segment 3 bases; nucleotides outside the gene matches: 9. Written as DNA, the CDR3 is TGTGCCTGGAGTGACCCCGGACAGGTCCTCTACGAGCAGTACTTC. As protein: CAWSDPGQVLYEQYF.

This clonotype was seen repeatedly, ten times or more. The J gene is TRBJ2-7, the V gene TRBV7-9, with a possible D match to TRBD2 (5 bases). This CDR3 is built from 14 residues. The V gene lost 1 base and the J gene lost 5 bases, with 12 bases spanning the gap. From germline, CDR1 is SEHNR and CDR2 FQNEAQ (reference sequence). CDR3 residues: CASSLGVLEHEQYF. CDR3 in DNA: TGTGCCAGCAGCTTAGGGGTACTAGAACACGAGCAGTACTTC.

This clonotype turned up a few times. The chain is built from TRBV2 and TRBJ1-2; no clear D. V lost 6 bases, J lost 4 bases, and 9 bases lay in between. From germline, CDR1 is SNHLY and CDR2 FYNNEI. The CDR3 extends over 12 amino acids. CDR3 DNA sequence: TGTGCCAGCAGCCTACACATCTATGGCTACACCTTC. Encoded protein: CASSLHIYGYTF.

Ten or more counts support this clonotype. The rearrangement joins TRBV10-3 to TRBJ1-2, with TRBD1 matching 7 bases. The junction had 1 base not matched to a gene; V was cut back by 2 bases and J by 4 bases. Germline assignment: CDR1 ENHRY and CDR2 SYGVKD. CDR3 length equals 13 residues. In DNA form, the CDR3 reads TGTGCCATCAGTGAGCAGGGGGGCTATGGCTACACCTTC. It specifies CAISEQGGYGYTF.

There are many counts of this clonotype. The chain uses TRBV6-1 and TRBJ1-5; no firm D call. The CDR3 loop spans 13 amino acids. Germline CDR1 is MNHNS and CDR2 is SASEGT. Trimming shortened V by 3 bases and J by 11 bases, and 14 bases separated the two germline ends. CDR3 sequence: CASSDPGVVSQHF. CDR3 DNA sequence: TGTGCCAGCAGTGATCCAGGCGTAGTTTCCCAGCATTTT.